These 19 T cell receptor beta chains were sequenced from one sample in a study of shared clonotypes between healthy human individuals. Only in-frame clones appear in the TCRdb table, and some are missing; sequencing was by immunoSEQ multiplex PCR. The data hold over 2 million clones, with 85% to 95% observed a single time. Sequencing input: naive CD4+ T cells sorted from blood. Specified subset: CD45RA+ positively selected. The receptors were sampled from a man between 18 and 35 years old in good health.

V and J are TRBV25-1 and TRBJ1-2; unclear D gene. Germline V gene sequence: CDR1 MGHDK, CDR2 SYGVNS. This CDR3 comprises 15 residues. Trimming took 1 base from V and 2 from J, leaving 11 bases between them. CDR3 bases: TGTGCCAGCAGTGAATGGTCTGGTGCCAACTATGGCTACACCTTC. This encodes CASSEWSGANYGYTF.

Concerning this clone itself: Other DNA sequences from this sample encode an identical CDR3 as well. The CDR3 reads CASSLVAGVPDTQYF. CDR3 in DNA: TGCGCCAGCAGCTTGGTAGCGGGAGTGCCAGATACGCAGTATTTT. V usage is TRBV5-1 and J usage is TRBJ2-3; 9 bases are shared with TRBD2. The trim removed 0 bases at V and 4 bases at J, leaving 3 bases unmatched. CDR3 size: 15 residues. The V gene's germline CDR1 is SGHRS and CDR2 YFSETQ. Based on the CDR3 plus reference TRBV5-1 and TRBJ2-3, the full variable domain is KAGVTQTPRYLIKTRGQQVTLSCSPISGHRSVSWYQQTPGQGLQFLFEYFSETQRNKGNFPGRFSGRQFSNSRSEMNVSTLELGDSALYLCASSLVAGVPDTQYFGPGTRLTVL.

This clone is a singleton in its sample. The rearrangement uses TRBV4-1 and TRBJ1-2; 7 bases agree with TRBD1. The germline gives CDR1 MGHRA, CDR2 YSYEKL. V was pared by 4 bases and J by 11 bases, with 13 bases of the junction left unmatched. The CDR3 extends over 14 amino acids. CDR3 nucleotides: TGCGCCAGCAGCCCGGAGACAGGGTTTGGGAGATACACCTTC. Its protein is CASSPETGFGRYTF.

V gene TRBV6-6 combines with J gene TRBJ2-4; no definite D call. The length of the CDR3 is 11 residues. V was trimmed by 2 bases and J by 6 bases, leaving 2 bases between them. Germline V gene lookup returns CDR1 MNHNY and CDR2 SVGAGI (reference sequence). DNA of the CDR3: TGTGCCAGCAGTTACATAAACATTCAGTACTTC. It codes for CASSYINIQYF.

The chain is built from TRBV10-3 and TRBJ2-5; no clear D. This CDR3 has 13 residues. The germline V gene has CDR1 ENHRY and CDR2 SYGVKD. Trimming stripped 0 bases from V and 5 bases from J, with 7 bases between. The CDR3 is CAISESGPETQYF. DNA of the CDR3: TGTGCCATCAGTGAGTCAGGGCCGGAGACCCAGTACTTC.

The chain employs TRBV2 and TRBJ1-2, with a tentative D call TRBD1 (6 bases). V was cut by 7 bases and J by 6 bases, with 12 bases left in between. CDR1 is SNHLY, CDR2 FYNNEI, per germline. There are 12 residues in the CDR3. The CDR3 loop is CASTTGLDGYTF. Here the CDR3 DNA reads TGTGCCAGCACGACAGGATTGGATGGCTACACCTTC.

The chain uses TRBV2 and TRBJ2-3; no clear D. CDR3 length equals 13 residues. Germline V CDR1 and CDR2: SNHLY, FYNNEI. The V end lost 6 bases, the J end lost 6 bases, and 13 bases lay between the germline ends. The CDR3 protein is CASRARGPDTQYF. CDR3 DNA: TGTGCCAGCAGGGCTCGAGGACCGGATACGCAGTATTTT.

As regards this clone: This CDR3 is also generated by other DNA sequences in the sample. This sequence joins TRBV6-5 and TRBJ2-7; 10 nucleotides align to TRBD1. The germline CDR1 and CDR2 sequences are MNHEY and SVGAGI. J lost 6 bases, V lost 6 bases, and 2 bases had no gene match. CDR3 length: 12 residues. Here the CDR3 reads CASSRTGGEQYF. Written as DNA, the CDR3 is TGTGCCAGCAGCCGGACAGGGGGCGAGCAGTACTTC.

The chain employs TRBV5-5 and TRBJ2-7; perhaps TRBD1 as D (6 bases). CDR1 SGHKS and CDR2 YYEKEE come from the germline V gene (reference sequence). The CDR3 loop spans 17 amino acids. V was shortened by 4 bases and J by 0 bases, with 20 bases between the two germline ends. CDR3 protein: CASSLSTGKPSSYEQYF. CDR3 coding DNA: TGTGCCAGCAGCCTGTCGACAGGTAAACCTTCCTCCTACGAGCAGTACTTC.

V and J are TRBV29-1 and TRBJ1-1; D ambiguous. This CDR3 has 12 amino acids. Germline V lookup: CDR1 SQVTM, CDR2 ANQGSEA. Trimming cost V 0 bases and J 4 bases, with 6 bases left between them. The chain's CDR3 is CSVEEGFTEAFF. The CDR3 DNA reads TGCAGCGTTGAAGAGGGGTTCACTGAAGCTTTCTTT.

This sequence joins TRBV19 and TRBJ1-1; D is possibly TRBD1 (6 bases). Germline V CDR1 and CDR2: LNHDA, SQIVND (reference sequence). The germline V and J ends were trimmed by 8 bases and 1 base, with 17 bases remaining between them. The CDR3 is 15 residues long. The CDR3 here is CASGVGRGQNTEAFF. DNA of the CDR3: TGTGCCAGTGGGGTTGGCAGGGGACAGAACACTGAAGCTTTCTTT.

The gene calls are TRBV7-9 and TRBJ1-5; the D gene is possibly TRBD1 (6 bases). Between the trimmed V and J ends, which lost 5 bases and 0 bases, there was a span of 11 bases. The V gene's germline CDR1 is SEHNR and CDR2 FQNEAQ (reference sequence). The CDR3 loop spans 15 amino acids. The CDR3 reads CASSALQGSNQPQHF. In DNA, the CDR3 is TGTGCCAGCAGCGCCCTACAGGGTAGCAATCAGCCCCAGCATTTT.

The J gene is TRBJ2-7, the V gene TRBV5-1; TRBD2 is a possible D gene (5 bases). Germline V CDR1 and CDR2: SGHRS, YFSETQ. V lost 0 bases and J lost 2, with 9 bases in between. CDR3 length: 14 amino acids. As DNA, the CDR3 is TGCGCCAGCAGCTTGGGAGGGATAGCCTACGAGCAGTACTTC. Its protein product is CASSLGGIAYEQYF.

V usage is TRBV11-2 and J usage is TRBJ1-6, with TRBD1 as a possible D gene (6 bases). The CDR3 sequence is 15 residues long. The V gene lost 5 bases and the J gene lost 7 bases, with 15 bases spanning the gap. Per the germline V gene, CDR1 is SGHAT and CDR2 is FQNNGV. The CDR3 region is CASSPGAVYNSPLHF. CDR3 nucleotides: TGTGCCAGCAGCCCAGGGGCGGTATACAATTCACCCCTCCACTTT.

This clone was picked up a small number of times. The J gene is TRBJ2-7, the V gene TRBV10-1, with D perhaps matching TRBD1 (6 bases). The germline V and J ends were trimmed by 7 bases and 4 bases, with 20 bases remaining between them. CDR3 length: 15 residues. CDR1 and CDR2 from the germline V gene are WNHNN and SYGVQD (reference sequence). Written as DNA, the CDR3 is TGCGCCAGCATCAGAGACAGGACAGTGGTTTACGAGCAGTACTTC. Amino acids: CASIRDRTVVYEQYF.

The CDR3 region has the DNA TGTGCCAGCAGCTTAGCCCTAGGGAGCAATTCACCCCTCCACTTT. Translation gives CASSLALGSNSPLHF. The V gene is TRBV7-2, the J gene TRBJ1-6; D gene ambiguous. Germline loops: CDR1 SGHTA, CDR2 FQGNSA. The CDR3 consists of 15 residues. Trimming stripped 0 bases from V and 7 bases from J, with 10 bases between.

This chain uses TRBV7-6 with TRBJ2-1; D unclear. V was pared by 2 bases and J by 6 bases, with 8 bases between. The CDR3 loop spans 13 amino acids. Germline CDR1 reads SGHVS; CDR2 reads FNYEAQ. The CDR3 sequence is CASSLLGSNEQFF. DNA of the CDR3: TGTGCCAGCAGCTTACTAGGGTCCAATGAGCAGTTCTTC.

The chain employs TRBV5-1 and TRBJ1-2; D unclear. The CDR3 has 15 amino acids. With 4 bases removed from V and 4 bases from J, the gap between germline ends came to 17 bases. CDR1 SGHRS and CDR2 YFSETQ come from the germline V gene. The CDR3 spells CASSDPSGVTYGYTF. The CDR3 region has the DNA TGCGCCAGCAGCGATCCTTCCGGGGTTACCTATGGCTACACCTTC.

The chain employs TRBV5-6 and TRBJ2-5; 7 positions agree with TRBD1. After removal of 2 bases from V and 5 bases from J, the junction contained 9 bases not matched to a gene. Germline CDR1 is SGHDT and CDR2 is YYEEEE. The CDR3 runs 15 residues. CDR3 in amino acids: CASSFQGVRQETQYF. The CDR3 DNA sequence: TGTGCCAGCAGCTTTCAGGGGGTAAGGCAGGAGACCCAGTACTTC.